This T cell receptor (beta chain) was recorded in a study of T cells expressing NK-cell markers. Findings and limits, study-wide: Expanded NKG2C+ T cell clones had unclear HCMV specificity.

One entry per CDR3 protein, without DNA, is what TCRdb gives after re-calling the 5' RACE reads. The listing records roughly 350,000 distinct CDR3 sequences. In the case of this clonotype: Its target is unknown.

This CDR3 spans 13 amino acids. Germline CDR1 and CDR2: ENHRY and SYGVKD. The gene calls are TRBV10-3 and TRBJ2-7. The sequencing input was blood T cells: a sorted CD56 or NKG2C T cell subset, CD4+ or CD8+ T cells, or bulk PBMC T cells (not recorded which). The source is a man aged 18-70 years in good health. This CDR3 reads CAIRGDGAYEQYF.